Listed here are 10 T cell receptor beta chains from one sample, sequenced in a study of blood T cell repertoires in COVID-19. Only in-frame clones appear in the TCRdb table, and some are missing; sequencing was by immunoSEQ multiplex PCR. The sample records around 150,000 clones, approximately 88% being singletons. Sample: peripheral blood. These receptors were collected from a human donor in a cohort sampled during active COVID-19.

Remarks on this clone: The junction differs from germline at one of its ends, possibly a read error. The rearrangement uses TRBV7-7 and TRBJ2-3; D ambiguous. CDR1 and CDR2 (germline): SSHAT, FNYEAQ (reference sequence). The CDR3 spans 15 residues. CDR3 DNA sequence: TGTGCTAGCAGCTTAGGGTTAGCAGTAACAGATACGCAGTATTTT. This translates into CASSLGLAVTDTQYF.

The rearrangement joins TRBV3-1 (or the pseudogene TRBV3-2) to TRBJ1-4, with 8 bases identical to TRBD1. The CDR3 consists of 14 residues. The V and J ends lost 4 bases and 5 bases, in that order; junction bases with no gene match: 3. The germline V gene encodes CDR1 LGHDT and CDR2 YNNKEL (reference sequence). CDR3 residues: CASSLGQENEKLFF. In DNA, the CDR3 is TGTGCCAGCAGCCTGGGACAGGAGAATGAAAAACTGTTTTTT.

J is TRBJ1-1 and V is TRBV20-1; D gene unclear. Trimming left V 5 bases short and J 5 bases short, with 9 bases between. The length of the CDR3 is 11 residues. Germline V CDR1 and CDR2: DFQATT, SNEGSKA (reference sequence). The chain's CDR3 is CSAPYRTEAFF. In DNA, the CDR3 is TGCAGTGCTCCGTATCGTACTGAAGCTTTCTTT.

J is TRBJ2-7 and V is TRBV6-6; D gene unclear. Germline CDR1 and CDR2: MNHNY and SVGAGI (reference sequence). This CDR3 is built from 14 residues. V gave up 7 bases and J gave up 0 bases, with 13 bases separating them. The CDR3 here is CASTDGASSYEQYF. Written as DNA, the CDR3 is TGTGCCAGCACCGACGGAGCCAGCTCCTACGAGCAGTACTTC.

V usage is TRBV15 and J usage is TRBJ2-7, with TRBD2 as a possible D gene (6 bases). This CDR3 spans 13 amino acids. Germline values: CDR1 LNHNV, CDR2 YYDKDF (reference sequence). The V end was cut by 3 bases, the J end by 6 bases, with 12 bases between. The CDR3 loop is CATSSPAGSEQYF. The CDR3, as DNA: TGTGCCACCAGCAGTCCCGCGGGGAGCGAGCAGTACTTC.

CDR3 coding DNA: TGTGCCATCAGCAGGGGTGACTCTGGGGCCAACGTCCTGACTTTC. Its translation: CAISRGDSGANVLTF. This sequence joins TRBV10-3 and TRBJ2-6, with D tentatively TRBD1 (6 bases). Germline values: CDR1 ENHRY, CDR2 SYGVKD. V shed 6 bases and J shed 0 bases, with 9 bases lying between them. The CDR3 contains 15 residues.

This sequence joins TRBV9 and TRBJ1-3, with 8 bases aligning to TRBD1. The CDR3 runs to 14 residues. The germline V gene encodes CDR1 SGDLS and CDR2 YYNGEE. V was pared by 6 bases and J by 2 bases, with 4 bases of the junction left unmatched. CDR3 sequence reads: CASNTGQAGNTIYF. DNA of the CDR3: TGTGCCAGCAACACGGGACAGGCTGGAAACACCATATATTTT.

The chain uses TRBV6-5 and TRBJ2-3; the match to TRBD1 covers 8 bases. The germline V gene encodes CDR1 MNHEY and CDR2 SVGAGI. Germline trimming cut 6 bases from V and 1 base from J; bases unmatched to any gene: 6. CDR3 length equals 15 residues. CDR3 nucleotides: TGTGCCAGCAGCCGGACAGGGAGAGGCACAGATACGCAGTATTTT. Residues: CASSRTGRGTDTQYF.

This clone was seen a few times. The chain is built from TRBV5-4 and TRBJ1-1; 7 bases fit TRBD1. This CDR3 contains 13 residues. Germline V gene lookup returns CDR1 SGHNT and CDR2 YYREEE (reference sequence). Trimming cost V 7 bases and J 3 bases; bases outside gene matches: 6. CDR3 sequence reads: CASWDSRDTEAFF. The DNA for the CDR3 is TGTGCCAGCTGGGACAGCCGTGACACTGAAGCTTTCTTT.

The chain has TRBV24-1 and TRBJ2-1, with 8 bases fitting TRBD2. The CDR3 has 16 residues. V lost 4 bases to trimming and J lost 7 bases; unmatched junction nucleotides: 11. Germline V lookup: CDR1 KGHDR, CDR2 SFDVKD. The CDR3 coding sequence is TGTGCCACCAGTGACCCGCAAGCGGGAGAGCGGAATGAGCAGTTCTTC. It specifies CATSDPQAGERNEQFF.